This T cell receptor beta chain is from a study of T and B cells in COVID-19 patients. For the study at large: Peripheral blood came from COVID-19 patients with active infection or after recovery. Of approximately 20 active-infection patients, some 19 carried comorbidities linked to unfavorable COVID-19 outcome. Study results and caveats: Patients with COVID-19 reportedly showed strongly skewed T cell receptor beta variable and joining gene usage.

The germline V and J ends were trimmed by 2 bases and 9 bases, with 11 bases remaining between them. CDR1 and CDR2 (germline): SGHVS, FNYEAQ. The CDR3 spans 14 residues. Blood genomic DNA input for TRB amplification was about 240-500 ng. Multiplex PCR with BIOMED2 TRB-A/B primer pools amplified TRB rearrangements. Each CDR3 protein gets one entry after TCRdb re-called the multiplex PCR reads with MiXCR. This table holds about 15,000 distinct CDR3 sequences, 25% to 35% found once. A word on this clonotype: The antigen is not known.

The specimen was blood. This clonotype was obtained from a human donor who had recovered from COVID-19. V gene TRBV7-6 combines with J gene TRBJ1-6, with no clear D. CDR3 residues: CASSLQSGSSPLHF. The CDR3 DNA follows: TGTGCCAGCAGCTTACAGAGTGGGAGTTCACCCCTCCACTTT.